A single sample gave rise to the 32 T cell receptor beta chains below, sequenced in a study of blood T cell repertoires in COVID-19. Only in-frame clones appear in the TCRdb table, and some are missing; sequencing was by immunoSEQ multiplex PCR. The data contain approximately 300,000 clones, about 93% of them singletons. The sample taken for sequencing was peripheral blood. These receptors were obtained from a young woman with COVID-19, enrolled during active disease.

The CDR3, as DNA: TGTGCCAGCAGTCCTGGATCCGGGACAGGGGTCTCCTACAATGAGCAGTTCTTC. This gives the protein CASSPGSGTGVSYNEQFF. The J gene is TRBJ2-1, the V gene TRBV6-6; 10 bases are shared with TRBD1. Germline V gene data show CDR1 as MNHNY and CDR2 as SVGAGI (reference sequence). V trimming: 5 bases; J trimming: 0 bases; junction bases outside the gene matches: 10. The CDR3 length is 18 residues.

The table lists this clone with a count of one. The chain employs TRBV4-3 and TRBJ1-1; D is undetermined. The CDR3 runs to 13 residues. Trimming took off 3 bases at V and 5 bases at J, with 10 bases between the two ends. Germline V CDR1 and CDR2: LGHNA, YSLEER. The CDR3 coding sequence is TGCGCCAGCAGCCATTCACGAGGGACTGAAGCTTTCTTT. The encoded protein is CASSHSRGTEAFF.

The rearrangement uses TRBV20-1 and TRBJ1-5; D remains unclear. Per the germline V gene, CDR1 is DFQATT and CDR2 is SNEGSKA (reference sequence). V gave up 3 bases and J gave up 1 base, with 7 bases separating them. The CDR3 consists of 13 residues. The CDR3 here is CSASPRSNQPQHF. As DNA, the CDR3 is TGCAGTGCTAGTCCCCGGAGCAATCAGCCCCAGCATTTT.

The J gene is TRBJ2-3, the V gene TRBV5-1; D perhaps matches TRBD2 (7 bases). Germline loops: CDR1 SGHRS, CDR2 YFSETQ. Trimming took 4 bases from V and 5 from J, leaving 23 bases between them. The CDR3 loop spans 17 amino acids. The CDR3 loop is CASSGRGAAQDQDTQYF. The CDR3 bases are TGCGCCAGCAGCGGGAGGGGGGCTGCCCAGGATCAAGATACGCAGTATTTT.

This chain's CDR3 is CASSTPTSVGYEQYF. In nucleotides, the CDR3 is TGTGCCAGCAGTACCCCGACTAGCGTTGGTTACGAGCAGTACTTC. The chain has TRBV28 and TRBJ2-7; 8 bases agree with TRBD2. CDR3 length: 15 residues. Germline V CDR1 and CDR2: MDHEN, SYDVKM. V shed 5 bases and J 4 bases; nucleotides not matched to a gene: 10.

The chain joins TRBV27 to TRBJ1-2; D not resolved. The V end was cut by 6 bases, the J end by 3 bases, with 20 bases between. This CDR3 is 16 amino acids long. Germline V CDR1 and CDR2: MNHEY, SMNVEV (reference sequence). CDR3 sequence reads: CASRSPISASHYGYTF. CDR3 nucleotides: TGTGCCAGCAGGTCCCCGATTAGCGCGAGTCACTATGGCTACACCTTC.

The chain is built from TRBV9 and TRBJ2-7, with TRBD1 matching 9 bases. J gave up 4 bases and V 4 bases, and 6 bases lay outside the gene matches. CDR1 and CDR2 from the germline V gene are SGDLS and YYNGEE. This CDR3 region has 14 residues. CDR3 sequence reads: CASSTRDRAYEQYF. The CDR3 DNA follows: TGTGCCAGCAGCACCCGGGACAGGGCTTACGAGCAGTACTTC.

The chain has TRBV5-1 and TRBJ2-1, with D tentatively TRBD2 (5 bases). Trimming cost V 2 bases and J 1 base, with 16 bases left between them. This CDR3 is built from 17 residues. Germline V gives CDR1 SGHRS, CDR2 YFSETQ. CDR3 bases: TGCGCCAGCAGCTTCCTCCGGGGAATAGAGTCCTACAATGAGCAGTTCTTC. Amino acid sequence: CASSFLRGIESYNEQFF.

V is TRBV6-7 and J is TRBJ2-3; 11 bases are shared with TRBD1. TRBV6-7 carries the ORF label, with uncertain function. This CDR3 contains 16 residues. J was trimmed by 3 bases and V by 5 bases; bases with no gene match: 7. The CDR3, as DNA: TGTGCCAGCAGTGCGTTGGGGACAGGGGGGACAGATACGCAGTATTTT. It translates to CASSALGTGGTDTQYF.

With regard to this clone: The identical CDR3 is also encoded by other nucleotide sequences in the sample. The chain couples TRBV28 to TRBJ1-6; D is perhaps TRBD1 (5 bases). CDR1 is MDHEN and CDR2 is SYDVKM in the germline V gene. V lost 5 bases and J lost 6, with 11 bases in between. CDR3 size: 14 residues. The CDR3 coding sequence is TGTGCCAGCAGTCTTACAGGAGTTAATTCACCCCTCCACTTT. This translates into CASSLTGVNSPLHF.

The gene calls are TRBV15 and TRBJ2-7, with 14 bases identical to TRBD2. J gave up 7 bases and V 1 base, and 6 bases lay outside the gene matches. CDR1 and CDR2 from the germline V gene are LNHNV and YYDKDF (reference sequence). This CDR3 is built from 16 residues. The CDR3 loop is CATSRGGTSGGLEQYF. The CDR3 coding sequence is TGTGCCACCAGCAGAGGGGGGACTAGCGGGGGTTTGGAGCAGTACTTC.

As for this clone: This same CDR3 is encoded by further DNA sequences in the sample. V usage is TRBV19 and J usage is TRBJ1-4; no definite D call. The CDR3 contains 12 residues. Germline CDR1 LNHDA, CDR2 SQIVND (reference sequence). Between the trimmed V and J ends, which lost 5 bases and 5 bases, there was a span of 6 bases. This chain's CDR3 is CASSPRNEKLFF. For the CDR3, the DNA is TGTGCCAGTAGTCCCCGGAATGAAAAACTGTTTTTT.

The chain recombines TRBV3-1 (or the pseudogene TRBV3-2) with TRBJ1-1; tentatively, D is TRBD1 (6 bases). The CDR3 spans 14 residues. Germline V gene data show CDR1 as LGHDT and CDR2 as YNNKEL (reference sequence). V shed 3 bases and J shed 5 bases, with 13 bases lying between them. This CDR3 reads CASSHRGRGTEAFF. DNA of the CDR3: TGTGCCAGCAGCCACAGGGGTAGAGGGACTGAAGCTTTCTTT.

The chain has TRBV28 and TRBJ1-2; 9 bases align to TRBD1. V shed 7 bases and J 4 bases; nucleotides not matched to a gene: 4. Germline V gene data show CDR1 as MDHEN and CDR2 as SYDVKM. The CDR3 contains 13 residues. CDR3 residues: CASTTGGLYGYTF. In DNA form, the CDR3 reads TGTGCCAGCACAACAGGGGGCCTCTATGGCTACACCTTC.

The rearrangement links TRBV25-1 to TRBJ1-2; D unclear. The CDR3 consists of 13 residues. Trimming removed 4 bases from V and 4 bases from J, with 10 bases in between. CDR1 is MGHDK, CDR2 SYGVNS, per germline. The CDR3, as DNA: TGTGCCAGCAGTGCACAGATCGGCTATGGCTACACCTTC. This codes for CASSAQIGYGYTF.

The chain is built from TRBV19 and TRBJ1-5, with D perhaps matching TRBD1 (5 bases). Trimming cost V 2 bases and J 1 base, with 12 bases left between them. Germline CDR1 LNHDA, CDR2 SQIVND (reference sequence). The CDR3 sequence is 16 residues long. CDR3 nucleotides: TGTGCCAGTAGTATAATCAGGGTGACGAGCAATCAGCCCCAGCATTTT. Its translation is CASSIIRVTSNQPQHF.

This clone has a handful of counts. This chain uses TRBV6-2 or TRBV6-3 with TRBJ2-4; TRBD1 agrees at 7 bases. The CDR3 consists of 18 residues. Germline V gene sequence: CDR1 MNHEY, CDR2 SVGEGT. V dropped 3 bases and J dropped 1; count of bases not matched to a gene: 12. The chain's CDR3 is CASSYPDRVQGAKNIQYF. The DNA for the CDR3 is TGTGCCAGCAGTTATCCCGACAGGGTTCAGGGGGCCAAAAACATTCAGTACTTC.

Here the CDR3 reads CASTFPGLAGNYEQYF. The DNA of the CDR3 is TGTGCCAGCACCTTCCCGGGACTAGCGGGGAACTACGAGCAGTACTTC. The chain employs TRBV2 and TRBJ2-7; 13 bases are a match to TRBD2. This CDR3 has 16 residues. In germline, CDR1 is SNHLY, CDR2 FYNNEI. The ends lost 7 bases at V and 3 bases at J; junction bases unmatched: 9.

The chain employs TRBV5-6 and TRBJ1-5, with D unclear. V lost 0 bases, J lost 4 bases, and 11 bases lay in between. The CDR3 loop spans 15 amino acids. CDR1 is SGHDT, CDR2 YYEEEE, per germline. CDR3 protein: CASSLGDYPNQPQHF. In DNA form, the CDR3 reads TGTGCCAGCAGCTTGGGAGACTACCCAAATCAGCCCCAGCATTTT.

This chain links TRBV5-5 with TRBJ2-2, with 8 bases aligning to TRBD1. V trimming: 2 bases; J trimming: 5 bases; junction bases outside the gene matches: 5. The CDR3 length is 15 residues. The germline CDR1 and CDR2 sequences are SGHKS and YYEKEE (reference sequence). The CDR3 DNA reads TGTGCCAGCAGCTTAGCAGGGGGCATGACCGGGGAGCTGTTTTTT. Translating it yields CASSLAGGMTGELFF.

The chain is built from TRBV5-1 and TRBJ2-5; D is uncertain. The CDR3 is made up of 13 amino acids. The germline gives CDR1 SGHRS, CDR2 YFSETQ. The V end lost 3 bases, the J end lost 1 base, and 7 bases lay between the germline ends. Here the CDR3 reads CASSSPLQETQYF. The DNA for the CDR3 is TGCGCCAGCAGCTCCCCACTCCAAGAGACCCAGTACTTC.

A few counts support this clone. Other DNA sequences in this sample translate to the same CDR3. The genes are TRBV5-1 and TRBJ2-3; 9 bases are a match to TRBD2. The J segment lost 0 bases and the V segment lost 1 base, leaving 0 bases of the junction unmatched. The CDR3 has 15 amino acids. Per the germline V gene, CDR1 is SGHRS and CDR2 is YFSETQ. The DNA of the CDR3 is TGCGCCAGCAGCTTGACTAGCGGGAGCACAGATACGCAGTATTTT. As protein: CASSLTSGSTDTQYF.

This chain joins TRBV15 and TRBJ1-1; D is possibly TRBD1 (5 bases). The CDR3 has 13 amino acids. Germline-derived CDR1 and CDR2 are LNHNV and YYDKDF (reference sequence). V gave up 5 bases and J gave up 4 bases, with 11 bases separating them. Here the CDR3 DNA reads TGTGCCACCAGCCTGAGGAGGGGCACTGAAGCTTTCTTT. Translation: CATSLRRGTEAFF. The full variable domain, in which reference TRBV15 and TRBJ1-1 provide the parts outside the CDR3, is DAMVIQNPRYQVTQFGKPVTLSCSQTLNHNVMYWYQQKSSQAPKLLFHYYDKDFNNEADTPDNFQSRRPNTSFCFLDIRSPGLGDTAMYLCATSLRRGTEAFFGQGTRLTVV.

V and J are TRBV11-2 and TRBJ1-1, with D possibly TRBD1 on 5 matching bases. V shed 0 bases and J shed 6 bases, with 8 bases lying between them. CDR1 and CDR2 from the germline V gene are SGHAT and FQNNGV. The CDR3 covers 13 residues. This CDR3 reads CASSLDRGAEAFF. The CDR3 region has the DNA TGTGCCAGCAGCTTAGATCGGGGGGCTGAAGCTTTCTTT. Using reference TRBV11-2 and TRBJ1-1 for the parts outside the CDR3, the full variable domain is EAGVAQSPRYKIIEKRQSVAFWCNPISGHATLYWYQQILGQGPKLLIQFQNNGVVDDSQLPKDRFSAERLKGVDSTLKIQPAKLEDSAVYLCASSLDRGAEAFFGQGTRLTVV.

The chain combines TRBV7-2 with TRBJ1-4, with TRBD1 matching over 8 bases. This CDR3 has 14 amino acids. V lost 1 base, J lost 5 bases, and 0 bases stayed unmatched. Germline CDR1 is SGHTA and CDR2 is FQGNSA. CDR3 sequence (DNA): TGTGCCAGCAGCTTAGGGACAGGGAATGAAAAACTGTTTTTT. It translates to CASSLGTGNEKLFF.

The chain joins TRBV4-1 to TRBJ2-3; the match to TRBD2 covers 8 bases. This CDR3 contains 16 residues. Germline V gives CDR1 MGHRA, CDR2 YSYEKL. J lost 0 bases, V lost 1 base, and 3 bases had no gene match. In nucleotides, the CDR3 is TGCGCCAGCAGCCAAGCCCTAGCGGGCAGCACAGATACGCAGTATTTT. It specifies CASSQALAGSTDTQYF.

V is TRBV5-1 and J is TRBJ1-4, with 11 nucleotides matching TRBD1. With 0 bases clipped from V and 8 bases from J, the junction kept 6 bases outside the gene matches. This CDR3 comprises 16 residues. Germline CDR1 and CDR2: SGHRS and YFSETQ. CDR3 DNA sequence: TGCGCCAGCAGCTTGGGGACAGGGGGCGCAGGCGAAAAACTGTTTTTT. The encoded protein is CASSLGTGGAGEKLFF.

This chain links TRBV11-2 with TRBJ1-2; 10 nucleotides agree with TRBD1. The CDR3 consists of 18 residues. V shed 5 bases and J 2 bases; nucleotides not matched to a gene: 14. CDR1 is SGHAT and CDR2 is FQNNGV in the germline V gene. This CDR3 is CASSPWTGGLVGNYGYTF. CDR3 DNA sequence: TGTGCCAGCAGCCCGTGGACAGGGGGATTGGTTGGGAACTATGGCTACACCTTC.

This chain connects TRBV19 to TRBJ1-5; no clear D gene. Per germline, CDR1 LNHDA and CDR2 SQIVND (reference sequence). The V end was cut by 5 bases, the J end by 8 bases, with 7 bases between. This CDR3 region has 11 residues. CDR3 sequence: CASSFGEPQHF. CDR3 nucleotide sequence: TGTGCCAGTAGTTTCGGGGAGCCCCAGCATTTT.

This sequence joins TRBV30 and TRBJ1-5, with a weak D call TRBD1 (6 bases). V shed 2 bases and J shed 4 bases, with 9 bases lying between them. This CDR3 comprises 13 residues. CDR1 and CDR2 (germline): GTSNPN, SVGIG (reference sequence). CDR3 amino acids: CAWSKGDNQPQHF. For the CDR3, the DNA is TGTGCCTGGAGTAAGGGGGATAATCAGCCCCAGCATTTT.

The rearrangement joins TRBV5-1 to TRBJ1-1, with D unresolved. The CDR3 is 15 amino acids. The V gene lost 4 bases and the J gene lost 0 bases, with 13 bases spanning the gap. In germline, CDR1 is SGHRS, CDR2 YFSETQ. CDR3 coding DNA: TGCGCCAGCAGCCCGCGGGGAAGGATGAACACTGAAGCTTTCTTT. Encoded protein: CASSPRGRMNTEAFF.

This chain joins TRBV28 and TRBJ1-4; 7 nucleotides match TRBD1. Losses at the gene ends were 5 bases for V and 3 bases for J; bases not matched to a gene: 6. The CDR3 has 15 residues. Germline values: CDR1 MDHEN, CDR2 SYDVKM. For the CDR3, the DNA is TGTGCCAGCAGTAAGGGGGCGGTACCTAATGAAAAACTGTTTTTT. Its translation is CASSKGAVPNEKLFF.